This T cell receptor beta chain was profiled in a study of molecular identifiers for immune sequencing clone quantification. Study-wide context: The replicate experiment used RNA from 20,000 or 100,000 naive CD8 cells. This RNA was split into five aliquots, and four of them were sequenced. Notes on the study in general: Jurkat TCR RNA that was spiked in from one cell was reportedly detectable among approximately 900,000 naive cells.

A single record per CDR3 protein comes from TCRdb applying MiXCR to the PCR reads. The sample holds more than 550,000 distinct CDR3 sequences; around 25% are singletons and the top ten take around 0.78%. In this sample, this clonotype turned up a few times. Its antigen remains unknown. Sequenced material: naive CD8+ T cells from blood, with Jurkat cell RNA spiked in. Documented subset: FACS-sorted CD8+CD4-CCR7+CD45RA+ naive T cells. The sequence came from a human donor in good health. Some libraries in this study had Jurkat cell RNA spiked in.

The CDR3 sequence: CASSESTGIDTQYF. The CDR3 DNA reads as TGCGCCAGCAGTGAGTCGACAGGGATAGATACGCAGTATTTT. The V gene is TRBV10-1, the J gene TRBJ2-3; TRBD1 aligns across 7 bases. The length of the CDR3 is 14 residues. Losses at the gene ends were 0 bases for V and 5 bases for J; bases not matched to a gene: 2. The germline gives CDR1 WNHNN, CDR2 SYGVQD (reference sequence).